This T cell receptor beta chain comes out of a study of T cells expressing NK-cell markers. In the case of this clonotype: Its antigen is currently unknown.

Following a re-call of the 5' RACE reads, TCRdb has one entry per CDR3 protein and lacks DNA. The sample table includes 300,000 to 500,000 distinct CDR3 sequences. Germline-derived CDR1 and CDR2 are SGHAT and FQNNGV. This CDR3 is 15 amino acids long. Study-level findings and limits: Leadership of the CD3+CD56-NKG2C+ fraction also belonged to these clonotypes in several donors.

This sequence joins TRBV11-2 and TRBJ2-1. This TCR was recovered from a woman between 45 and 65 years old in good health. Material for sequencing was blood T cells: a sorted CD56 or NKG2C T cell subset, CD4+ or CD8+ T cells, or bulk PBMC T cells (not recorded which). CDR3 sequence: CASSFLSDRSNEQFF.